Listed below are T cell receptor beta chains from one sample, sequenced in a study of blood T cell repertoires in COVID-19. TCRdb's table, derived via immunoSEQ multiplex PCR, lists solely in-frame clones and lacks some. This table has about 46,000 clones, about 88% appearing once. The sequencing input was PBMCs or T cells enriched from blood (not recorded which). These TCRs come from a woman aged 45-65 years who had recovered from COVID-19. Each CDR3 is given with its conserved first and last residue. D genes are given only for firm matches. The size field is filled for only some rows; it gives once, few, many or a size class.

size	J	V	D	DNA	CDR3
.	TRBJ2-3	TRBV3-1/TRBV3-2	.	TGTGCCAGCAGCTTAGGACTTAGTAACACAGATACGCAGTATTTT	CASSLGLSNTDTQYF
.	TRBJ2-1	TRBV7-6	TRBD2	TGTGCCAGCAGCCCGGGACTAGCGGGGTCTAGCTCCTACAATGAGCAGTTCTTC	CASSPGLAGSSSYNEQFF
.	TRBJ2-2	TRBV9	.	TGTGCCAGCAGCGTCTCCCGGGAAGCGAACACCGGGGAGCTGTTTTTT	CASSVSREANTGELFF
.	TRBJ2-4	TRBV7-2	.	TGTGCCAGCAGCTTATGGTCAGGGTATGGAAACATTCAGTACTTC	CASSLWSGYGNIQYF
once	TRBJ1-1	TRBV6-5	TRBD1	TGTGCCAGCGGACTTAACGGACAGGGGGACACTGAAGCTTTCTTT	CASGLNGQGDTEAFF
.	TRBJ1-5	TRBV7-2	.	TGTGCCAGCAGCTTAGCAGAGGGTAAGGGGAGGGCCCAGCATTTT	CASSLAEGKGRAQHF
.	TRBJ2-4	TRBV3-1/TRBV3-2	TRBD2	TGTGCCAGCAGCCAAGATAGGGCGGGAGGGCCGGTTGGAAACATTCAGTACTTC	CASSQDRAGGPVGNIQYF
.	TRBJ1-5	TRBV16	TRBD1	TGTGCCAGCAGCCAATGGGTAACAGGGGGCAATCAGCCCCAGCATTTT	CASSQWVTGGNQPQHF
once	TRBJ1-2	TRBV2	.	TGTGCCAGCAGTGCCCAACAGTATGGCTACACCTTC	CASSAQQYGYTF
.	TRBJ2-6	TRBV7-6	.	TGTGCCAGCAGCTTAACAAGCTCTGGGGCCAACGTCCTGACTTTC	CASSLTSSGANVLTF
few	TRBJ2-5	TRBV5-1	.	TGCGCCAGCAGCTTGGTGGCTAGGGGCCCAGAGACCCAGTACTTC	CASSLVARGPETQYF
.	TRBJ2-1	TRBV6-5	TRBD2	TGTGCCAGTTCGGGGCGGGGGTCCTACAATGAGCAGTTCTTC	CASSGRGSYNEQFF
few	TRBJ2-1	TRBV10-2	TRBD2	TGCGCCAGCAAGACTAGCGGGACCGGTGAGCAGTTCTTC	CASKTSGTGEQFF
medium-sized	TRBJ1-1	TRBV18	.	TGTGCCAGCTCACCCCAGAACACTGAAGCTTTCTTT	CASSPQNTEAFF
few	TRBJ1-5	TRBV4-2	.	TGTGCCAGCAGCCAAGTCGGTTCGTCGGGGGATAGCAATCAGCCCCAGCATTTT	CASSQVGSSGDSNQPQHF
.	TRBJ1-3	TRBV6-5	.	TGTGCCAGCGACAGCGGGCCCTCTGGAAACACCATATATTTT	CASDSGPSGNTIYF
.	TRBJ1-1	TRBV10-1	.	TGCGCCAGCAGAACAGGACTGAACACTGAAGCTTTCTTT	CASRTGLNTEAFF
.	TRBJ1-3	TRBV7-9	TRBD1	TGTGCCAGCAGCTTAGTTTATCAACAGGGGGACTCTGGAAACACCATATATTTT	CASSLVYQQGDSGNTIYF
.	TRBJ2-2	TRBV7-6	.	TGTGCCAGCAGCTCGCCCTATTCGACGAACACCGGGGAGCTGTTTTTT	CASSSPYSTNTGELFF
few	TRBJ1-2	TRBV18	TRBD1	TGTGCCAGCTCACCAGAGGGGACAGGGAATGGCTACACCTTC	CASSPEGTGNGYTF
.	TRBJ1-2	TRBV6-5	TRBD1	TGTGCCAGCAGCCCGGGACAGGGTAAAGGGGTTACCGCCTTC	CASSPGQGKGVTAF
few	TRBJ2-7	TRBV11-2	TRBD2	TGTGCCAGCACCAGGACTAGAAGAGAGCAGTACTTC	CASTRTRREQYF
.	TRBJ1-1	TRBV27	TRBD1	TGTGCCAGCAGCTGGACAGGGGACACTGAAGCTTTCTTT	CASSWTGDTEAFF
.	TRBJ2-7	TRBV18	TRBD1	TGTGCCAGCTCACCAAACGGTCCCGGGACAGGGGCTGGCTACGAGCAGTACTTC	CASSPNGPGTGAGYEQYF
.	TRBJ2-5	TRBV5-6	TRBD1	TGTGCCAGCAGCGGACAGGGAGAAGAGACCCAGTACTTC	CASSGQGEETQYF